What follows are 19 T cell receptor beta chains derived from one specimen sequenced in a study of blood T cell repertoires in COVID-19. Libraries were prepared by immunoSEQ multiplex PCR; TCRdb keeps only in-frame clonotypes and omits some of them. The sample holds 200,000 to 250,000 clones, 90% to 95% seen once. The sample comprised peripheral blood. These receptors were collected from a man in his sixties with COVID-19, enrolled during active disease.

This clone has just one count. This rearrangement joins TRBV11-2 to TRBJ2-5; TRBD2 might be the D (6 bases). Germline V gene data show CDR1 as SGHAT and CDR2 as FQNNGV. This CDR3 region has 12 residues. Trimming removed 3 bases from V and 5 bases from J, with 7 bases in between. DNA of the CDR3: TGTGCCAGCAGCTTTGCGGGGGAGACCCAGTACTTC. This encodes CASSFAGETQYF. Variable domain in full (rest from reference TRBV11-2 and TRBJ2-5): EAGVAQSPRYKIIEKRQSVAFWCNPISGHATLYWYQQILGQGPKLLIQFQNNGVVDDSQLPKDRFSAERLKGVDSTLKIQPAKLEDSAVYLCASSFAGETQYFGPGTRLLVL.

The chain has TRBV4-2 and TRBJ2-1; TRBD2 is a possible D gene (5 bases). CDR3 length: 17 residues. V was pared by 0 bases and J by 4 bases, with 16 bases between. In germline, CDR1 is LGHNA, CDR2 YNFKEQ. The CDR3 here is CASSQDLLAGAYNEQFF. CDR3 DNA: TGTGCCAGCAGCCAAGATTTGTTGGCGGGCGCATACAATGAGCAGTTCTTC.

This chain uses TRBV11-2 with TRBJ2-7; possibly TRBD1 for D (6 bases). Germline V gives CDR1 SGHAT, CDR2 FQNNGV. The CDR3 totals 16 residues. Trimming took off 1 base at V and 0 bases at J, with 13 bases between the two ends. This chain's CDR3 is CASSLAGTSSSYEQYF. CDR3 bases: TGTGCCAGCAGCTTAGCCGGGACAAGTAGCTCCTACGAGCAGTACTTC.

This chain connects TRBV28 to TRBJ2-6; possible D gene TRBD2, 6 bases. The CDR3 runs to 17 residues. The germline V and J ends were trimmed by 6 bases and 0 bases, with 15 bases remaining between them. Germline CDR1 and CDR2: MDHEN and SYDVKM. The CDR3 here is CASRTAGGYSGANVLTF. Here the CDR3 DNA reads TGTGCCAGCAGGACCGCCGGGGGATACTCTGGGGCCAACGTCCTGACTTTC.

This chain links TRBV6-5 with TRBJ1-4; tentatively, D is TRBD1 (5 bases). The CDR3 has 13 amino acids. The V end lost 4 bases, the J end lost 7 bases, and 10 bases lay between the germline ends. The V gene's germline CDR1 is MNHEY and CDR2 SVGAGI. CDR3 region: CASSWIRAEKLFF. In DNA, the CDR3 is TGTGCCAGCAGTTGGATCAGGGCTGAAAAACTGTTTTTT.

This chain connects TRBV7-9 to TRBJ1-1, with TRBD1 identical over 7 bases. Trimming removed 10 bases from V and 6 bases from J; junction bases left unmatched: 11. Per germline, CDR1 SEHNR and CDR2 FQNEAQ (reference sequence). The CDR3 consists of 13 residues. The CDR3 loop is CATFRQGSSEAFF. CDR3 coding DNA: TGTGCCACCTTCCGACAGGGATCGTCTGAAGCTTTCTTT. The whole variable domain, filled in from reference TRBV7-9 and TRBJ1-1, reads DTGVSQNPRHKITKRGQNVTFRCDPISEHNRLYWYRQTLGQGPEFLTYFQNEAQLEKSRLLSDRFSAERPKGSFSTLEIQRTEQGDSAMYLCATFRQGSSEAFFGQGTRLTVV.

The chain couples TRBV9 to TRBJ2-7; 7 bases are a match to TRBD1. The CDR3 totals 15 residues. Germline CDR1 and CDR2: SGDLS and YYNGEE. V gave up 2 bases and J gave up 3 bases; unmatched junction bases: 8. CDR3 bases: TGTGCCAGCAGCGTCACGGGGACAGATCTCTACGAGCAGTACTTC. It specifies CASSVTGTDLYEQYF.

This sequence joins TRBV29-1 and TRBJ2-1; no definite D call. Per germline, CDR1 SQVTM and CDR2 ANQGSEA. Trimming cost V 4 bases and J 0 bases, with 13 bases left between them. The CDR3 is 15 residues long. The CDR3 spells CSVGRTAPSYNEQFF. The CDR3 nucleotides are TGCAGCGTTGGCCGAACTGCCCCCTCCTACAATGAGCAGTTCTTC.

This chain joins TRBV7-9 and TRBJ2-7; 8 bases are a match to TRBD2. The CDR3 totals 16 residues. The germline V gene has CDR1 SEHNR and CDR2 FQNEAQ (reference sequence). J lost 0 bases, V lost 3 bases, and 7 bases had no gene match. The CDR3 here is CASSFTSGLSSYEQYF. CDR3 nucleotide sequence: TGTGCCAGCAGCTTTACTAGCGGACTTAGCTCCTACGAGCAGTACTTC.

This clone came up once. The rearrangement links TRBV19 to TRBJ1-1; TRBD1 is a possible D gene (6 bases). CDR3 length equals 15 residues. CDR1 LNHDA and CDR2 SQIVND come from the germline V gene (reference sequence). Trimming stripped 1 base from V and 8 bases from J, with 17 bases between. This CDR3 reads CASSIGPGTPGEAFF. The CDR3 coding sequence is TGTGCCAGTAGTATAGGACCCGGGACACCCGGGGAAGCTTTCTTT.

This clone has only a few counts. This same CDR3 is encoded by further DNA sequences in the sample. The chain links TRBV9 to TRBJ2-7, with a tentative D call TRBD1 (5 bases). V was shortened by 6 bases and J by 2 bases, with 15 bases between the two germline ends. The CDR3 is made up of 14 amino acids. Germline loops: CDR1 SGDLS, CDR2 YYNGEE. As DNA, the CDR3 is TGTGCCAGCAACCCCGGCGGCAGGGCCTACGAGCAGTACTTC. Amino acids: CASNPGGRAYEQYF.

The chain joins TRBV18 to TRBJ2-7, with 7 bases lining up with TRBD1. The CDR3 is 15 amino acids. Germline CDR1 and CDR2: KGHSH and LQKENI. V shed 6 bases and J 3 bases; nucleotides not matched to a gene: 11. CDR3 sequence reads: CASSPGTADDYEQYF. The CDR3, as DNA: TGTGCCAGCTCTCCCGGGACAGCTGACGACTACGAGCAGTACTTC.

The V and J genes are TRBV29-1 and TRBJ2-3; D uncertain. Deletions cut 3 bases from V and 1 base from J, with 11 bases between. Looked up from germline, CDR1 is SQVTM and CDR2 is ANQGSEA. This CDR3 is 14 amino acids long. CDR3 loop: CSVEIQEGTDTQYF. In DNA form, the CDR3 reads TGCAGCGTTGAGATACAAGAAGGCACAGATACGCAGTATTTT.

This rearrangement joins TRBV6-5 to TRBJ1-5; D is undetermined. Germline V gives CDR1 MNHEY, CDR2 SVGAGI. With 4 bases removed from V and 7 bases from J, the gap between germline ends came to 11 bases. The CDR3 covers 13 residues. CDR3 sequence reads: CASSSSLGQPQHF. The CDR3 DNA reads as TGTGCCAGCAGTTCTAGTTTAGGCCAGCCCCAGCATTTT.

J is TRBJ2-1 and V is TRBV11-3; the D gene is possibly TRBD2 (5 bases). Germline CDR1 reads SGHNT; CDR2 reads YENEEA. The CDR3 runs 15 residues. V lost 2 bases and J lost 4, with 12 bases in between. In DNA form, the CDR3 reads TGTGCCAGCAGCTTAACGCGACGGGAATACAATGAGCAGTTCTTC. Protein product: CASSLTRREYNEQFF.

This clone was recorded a few times. This chain joins TRBV7-9 and TRBJ2-7; TRBD2 matches 8 bases. V was pared by 5 bases and J by 4 bases, with 7 bases of the junction left unmatched. Germline CDR1 is SEHNR and CDR2 is FQNEAQ (reference sequence). The CDR3 spans 14 residues. In nucleotides, the CDR3 is TGTGCCAGCAGCGGAAGCGGGAGAGTATACGAGCAGTACTTC. Protein: CASSGSGRVYEQYF.

The chain couples TRBV19 to TRBJ2-2; TRBD2 might be the D (6 bases). Trimming pared 7 bases from V and 5 bases from J, leaving 26 bases between. The CDR3 extends over 18 amino acids. The V gene's germline CDR1 is LNHDA and CDR2 SQIVND (reference sequence). DNA of the CDR3: TGTGCCAGTACCTCACGAGGGGACGCCAAAGCGGGTACCGGGGAGCTGTTTTTT. Translating gives CASTSRGDAKAGTGELFF.

This chain connects TRBV7-3 to TRBJ2-1; 7 nucleotides agree with TRBD2. The germline gives CDR1 SGHTA, CDR2 FQGTGA. Germline trimming cut 5 bases from V and 7 bases from J; bases unmatched to any gene: 11. This CDR3 spans 15 amino acids. DNA for the CDR3: TGTGCCAGCAGCCCGGCCCCCAGGGAGGGAAATGAGCAGTTCTTC. As protein: CASSPAPREGNEQFF.

The V call is TRBV2, the J call TRBJ2-2; no reliable D call. The germline CDR1 and CDR2 sequences are SNHLY and FYNNEI. Trimming took 2 bases from V and 1 from J, leaving 5 bases between them. The CDR3 consists of 14 residues. CDR3 loop: CASSEQLNTGELFF. CDR3 sequence (DNA): TGTGCCAGCAGTGAACAGTTGAACACCGGGGAGCTGTTTTTT.